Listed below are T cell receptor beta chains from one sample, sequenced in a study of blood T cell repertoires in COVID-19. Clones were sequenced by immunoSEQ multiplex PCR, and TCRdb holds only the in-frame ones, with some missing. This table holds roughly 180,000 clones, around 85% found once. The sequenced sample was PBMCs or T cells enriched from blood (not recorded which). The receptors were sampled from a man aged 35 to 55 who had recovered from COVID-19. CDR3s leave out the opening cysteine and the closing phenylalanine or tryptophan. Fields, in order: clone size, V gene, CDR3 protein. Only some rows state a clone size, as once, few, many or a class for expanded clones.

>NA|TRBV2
ASRLLAGPQETQY
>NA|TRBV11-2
ASSLDGGSNQPQH
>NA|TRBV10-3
AISESGGWNSNQPQH
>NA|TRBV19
ASSPGLDQPQH
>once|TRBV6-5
ASSSGSSHEQY
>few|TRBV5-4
ASSLPSGRSYEQY
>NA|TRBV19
ASSIGRVSGNIQPQH
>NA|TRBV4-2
ASSQSRDSYEQY
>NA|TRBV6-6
ASSYSGQGKVAF
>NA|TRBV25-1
ASSAPGGAYGYT
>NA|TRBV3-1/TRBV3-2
ASSLGQGDQPQH
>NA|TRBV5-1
ASRVQGNTEAF
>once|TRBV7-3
ASSPGTGGLGEQF
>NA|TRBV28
ASSSGTTGTYEQY
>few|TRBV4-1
ASSQVTVGEKLF
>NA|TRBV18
ASSSQGVGNYEQY
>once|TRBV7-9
ASSLDRSPLH
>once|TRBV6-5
ASSAPPTSNEKLF
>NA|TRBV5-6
ASSLQGIGTDTQY
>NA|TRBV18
ASSPLQTSGTEAF
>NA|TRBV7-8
ASSLGFLRTGGTNYGYT
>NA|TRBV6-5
ARKREENTEAF
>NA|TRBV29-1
SVEGGQLGGYT
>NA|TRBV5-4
ASSFPGLAGGEQETQY
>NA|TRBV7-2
ASSSVPLAGGRYSYEQY
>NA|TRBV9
ASSSGQGGTGELF
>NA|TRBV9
ASSVAGTGGNTGELF
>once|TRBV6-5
ASSPWEGQETQY
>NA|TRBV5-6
ASSLNLGPEAF
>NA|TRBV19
ASSTGNNQPQH
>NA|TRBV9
ASSTPGGGGIDTGELF
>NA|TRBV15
ATSTSHRTNTEAF
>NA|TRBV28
ASSTLAGGPYNEQF
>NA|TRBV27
ASRQTESRKETQY
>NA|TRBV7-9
ASSLAVWGSSSAPGEQF
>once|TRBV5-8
ASSLKYNGQKDDEQF
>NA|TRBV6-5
ATLWDTLANYGYT
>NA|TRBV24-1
ATSDTGIVNEQF
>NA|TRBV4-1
ASSSGIIDKNIQY
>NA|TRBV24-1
ATSEGSGVDNEQF
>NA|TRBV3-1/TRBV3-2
ASSRGRTGAYEQY
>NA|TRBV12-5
ASGLGQAFSGNTIY
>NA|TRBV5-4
ASSLTRGQAVGYGYT
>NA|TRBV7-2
ASGVKGTDSGNTIY
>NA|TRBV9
ASSEGTNTEAF
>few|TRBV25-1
ASSEGEQPQH